This TCR beta chain came from a study of cytomegalovirus exposure and HLA in healthy donors. Looking at the study overall: Within the Caucasian-associated ancestry cluster were about 81% of the 398 genotyped donors. Study-level points and caveats: Previously analyzed data showed that most TCR beta V segments were productive at a frequency of about 90% or about 30%.

Trimming took 6 bases from V and 7 from J; bases not matched to a gene: 5. The CDR3 is 12 amino acids. CDR1 and CDR2 (germline): SGHVS, FQNEAQ. For this clone: What it binds is not known.

Both 60 Vbeta primers and 13 Jbeta primers went into the PCR. This table comes from immunoSEQ multiplex PCR, and its TCRdb copy is limited to in-frame clones, with some not included. The repertoire table contains around 100,000 clones. The chain joins TRBV7-8 to TRBJ1-1; 7 bases agree with TRBD1. The source material was PBMCs. The clonotype was recovered from a woman in her 30s in good health and CMV-seronegative. The CDR3, as DNA: TGTGCCAGCAGTCTCCGGGACAGTGAAGCTTTCTTT. Protein: CASSLRDSEAFF. Supplemented by reference TRBV7-8 and TRBJ1-1, the full variable domain reads GAGVSQSPRYKVAKRGQDVALRCDPISGHVSLFWYQQALGQGPEFLTYFQNEAQLDKSGLPSDRFFAERPEGSVSTLKIQRTQQEDSAVYLCASSLRDSEAFFGQGTRLTVV.